The sequence of this T cell receptor beta chain was determined in a study of neurological immune-mediated disorders. The making of cDNA relied on 5'RACE with 10-nucleotide random UMIs. MiXCR, applied by TCRdb to the 5' RACE reads, yields one record per CDR3 protein. Of under 60,000 distinct CDR3 sequences listed, around a sixth are singletons. This clonotype has a count of ten or more. Individuals who volunteered at a blood bank located in Maryland, USA, made up the group of healthy controls. For the unsorted libraries, 2 million PBMCs stored at -80 C served as input. This receptor was obtained from a man between 60 and 75 years old in good health. The sample comprised PBMCs.

The CDR3 DNA sequence: TGTGCCAGCCTTCGAGAGGGCTCCTACAATGAGCAGTTCTTC. Protein sequence: CASLREGSYNEQFF. The gene calls are TRBV5-5 and TRBJ2-1; D may be TRBD2 (5 bases). The V end was cut by 7 bases, the J end by 0 bases, with 11 bases between. This CDR3 contains 14 residues. Per germline, CDR1 SGHKS and CDR2 YYEKEE (reference sequence).